This T cell receptor beta chain was documented in a study of blood T cell repertoires in COVID-19. For the study at large: Samples came from the United States, Italy and Spain, spanning acute and convalescent COVID-19.

Repertoires were generated with immunoSEQ multiplex PCR, while TCRdb's copy carries only in-frame clones and drops some. The sample yields just over 350,000 clones, roughly 87% seen once. With 0 bases removed from V and 7 bases from J, the gap between germline ends came to 12 bases. This CDR3 has 15 residues. Germline-derived CDR1 and CDR2 are MNHEY and SVGAGI. The sample comprised PBMCs or T cells enriched from blood (not recorded which). The gene calls are TRBV6-5 and TRBJ2-2; a possible D gene is TRBD2 (5 bases). The receptor's source is a woman in her 30s who had recovered from COVID-19. The CDR3 nucleotides are TGTGCCAGCAGTTACTCGAGTTTTCGGGGCGGGGAGCTGTTTTTT. The encoded protein is CASSYSSFRGGELFF.